The rows below give T cell receptor beta chains drawn from one sample of a study of OX40 agonist ivuxolimab in advanced cancers. Some clones are missing from TCRdb's copy, which holds only in-frame ones; the method was immunoSEQ multiplex PCR. The data contain approximately 62,000 clones, around 92% of them singletons. Sequences were derived from CD4+ or CD8+ T cells sorted from blood, sampled in a trial of the OX40 agonist ivuxolimab. These TCRs come from an adult with an advanced solid tumor such as melanoma, head and neck, liver or kidney cancer. CDR3s include the opening cysteine and the closing phenylalanine or tryptophan. Fields, in order: V gene, J gene, D gene, clone size, CDR3 protein, CDR3 DNA. The D gene is left open where the match is weak. The size of a clone is reported for some rows only, either as once, few or many, or as a class for expanded clones.

TRBV19	TRBJ1-5	NA	NA	CASTITGGLGQPQHF	TGTGCCAGTACCATTACAGGTGGGTTAGGTCAGCCCCAGCATTTT
TRBV6-1	TRBJ2-3	NA	NA	CASSSFGGVDTQYF	TGTGCCAGCAGTTCTTTCGGAGGCGTGGATACGCAGTATTTT
TRBV4-2	TRBJ1-1	NA	NA	CASSQEDLNTEAFF	TGTGCCAGCAGCCAAGAGGACCTTAACACTGAAGCTTTCTTT
TRBV19	TRBJ2-6	NA	NA	CASSILSSGANVLTF	TGTGCCAGTAGTATCTTGAGCTCTGGGGCCAACGTCCTGACTTTC
TRBV19	TRBJ1-1	TRBD1	NA	CASSIAGGNTEAFF	TGTGCCAGTAGTATAGCAGGGGGGAACACTGAAGCTTTCTTT
TRBV7-9	TRBJ2-3	NA	once	CASSLIGTDTQYF	TGTGCCAGCAGCTTAATTGGCACAGATACGCAGTATTTT
TRBV6-1	TRBJ2-6	NA	NA	CASSELSGANVLTF	TGTGCCAGCAGTGAACTCTCTGGGGCCAACGTCCTGACTTTC
TRBV9	TRBJ2-3	TRBD2	NA	CASSLPGLARDTQYF	TGTGCCAGCAGCTTACCGGGACTAGCGAGGGATACGCAGTATTTT
TRBV11-2	TRBJ2-3	TRBD2	NA	CASSLVPAGVTDTQYF	TGTGCCAGCAGCTTAGTTCCAGCGGGAGTCACAGATACGCAGTATTTT
TRBV4-3	TRBJ2-5	NA	NA	CASSQDLLAYGEGTQYF	TGCGCCAGCAGCCAAGATTTGTTGGCCTACGGGGAAGGGACCCAGTACTTC
TRBV27	TRBJ2-1	NA	once	CASSLAGSYNEQFF	TGTGCCAGCAGTCTAGCAGGCTCCTACAATGAGCAGTTCTTC
TRBV6-5	TRBJ2-1	TRBD1	NA	CASKDRGNEQFF	TGTGCCAGCAAAGACAGGGGCAATGAGCAGTTCTTC
TRBV19	TRBJ2-5	TRBD2	NA	CASSILQASGKGETQYF	TGTGCCAGTAGTATACTCCAGGCTAGCGGGAAGGGAGAGACCCAGTACTTC
TRBV6-5	TRBJ2-7	TRBD2	NA	CASSFHSGNPYEQYF	TGTGCCAGCAGTTTCCATAGCGGGAACCCCTACGAGCAGTACTTC
TRBV27	TRBJ2-2	NA	few	CASSFGFPSSTGELFF	TGTGCCAGCAGTTTTGGGTTTCCTAGCAGCACCGGGGAGCTGTTTTTT
TRBV7-3	TRBJ2-1	NA	NA	CASSLSGYNEQFF	TGTGCCAGCAGCTTATCGGGTTACAATGAGCAGTTCTTC
TRBV27	TRBJ2-7	NA	NA	CASSRGALREQYF	TGTGCCAGCAGCAGGGGAGCCCTAAGGGAGCAGTACTTC
TRBV30	TRBJ2-7	NA	NA	CAWAGIRYEQYF	TGTGCCTGGGCCGGGATTCGCTACGAGCAGTACTTC
TRBV7-9	TRBJ2-1	NA	NA	CASSPKDSSYNEQFF	TGTGCCAGCAGCCCAAAGGACAGTTCCTACAATGAGCAGTTCTTC
TRBV15	TRBJ2-2	NA	NA	CATSWEGGGATGELFF	TGTGCCACCAGCTGGGAAGGGGGGGGCGCCACCGGGGAGCTGTTTTTT
TRBV27	TRBJ2-5	NA	NA	CASRKQGAETQYF	TGTGCCAGCAGGAAACAGGGCGCGGAGACCCAGTACTTC
TRBV9	TRBJ2-3	NA	once	CASSVVGGGTDTQYF	TGTGCCAGCAGCGTAGTAGGGGGTGGCACAGATACGCAGTATTTT
TRBV27	TRBJ2-2	NA	NA	CASSFGGIGTGELFF	TGTGCCAGCAGTTTTGGGGGAATAGGCACCGGGGAGCTGTTTTTT
TRBV6-1	TRBJ2-7	TRBD2	NA	CASSGLAGEAPLQQYF	TGTGCCAGCAGTGGACTAGCGGGAGAGGCCCCCCTTCAGCAGTACTTC
TRBV9	TRBJ2-2	NA	once	CASSVEVSYLTGELFF	TGTGCCAGCAGCGTAGAGGTCTCCTACCTGACCGGGGAGCTGTTTTTT
TRBV19	TRBJ1-5	NA	NA	CASSIGTGTHF	TGTGCCAGTAGTATTGGGACGGGGACCCATTTT
TRBV6-6	TRBJ2-1	TRBD2	NA	CASSYSIAGGHNEQFF	TGTGCCAGCAGTTACTCGATTGCGGGGGGGCACAATGAGCAGTTCTTC
TRBV1	TRBJ2-3	NA	NA	CTSRVGRGATDTQYF	NA
TRBV5-1	TRBJ1-2	NA	NA	CASSLDSNGYTF	TGCGCCAGCAGCTTGGACAGTAATGGCTACACCTTC
TRBV6-1	TRBJ2-1	TRBD2	NA	CATPQREGLSNEQFF	TGTGCCACCCCTCAGCGGGAGGGCCTTAGTAATGAGCAGTTCTTC
TRBV11-3	TRBJ2-2	NA	NA	CASSPRGGEDTGELFF	TGTGCCAGCAGCCCTAGGGGCGGGGAGGACACCGGGGAGCTGTTTTTT
TRBV27	TRBJ1-1	TRBD1	NA	CASSWTGLNTEAFF	TGTGCCAGCAGTTGGACAGGGTTGAACACTGAAGCTTTCTTT
TRBV9	TRBJ2-1	TRBD2	NA	CASSFGLAVNEQFF	TGTGCCAGCAGCTTCGGACTAGCTGTCAATGAGCAGTTCTTC
TRBV9	TRBJ1-2	TRBD1	NA	CASSPRERGPVYGYTF	TGTGCCAGCAGCCCCAGGGAGAGGGGGCCGGTCTATGGCTACACCTTC
TRBV4-2	TRBJ2-3	NA	NA	CASSQEGQGTDTQYF	TGTGCCAGCAGCCAAGAGGGGCAGGGAACAGATACGCAGTATTTT
TRBV4-2	TRBJ1-2	TRBD1	NA	CASSQEGQGAYYGYTF	TGTGCCAGCAGCCAAGAGGGACAGGGGGCCTACTATGGCTACACCTTC
TRBV11-2	TRBJ1-4	NA	NA	CASSLANEKLFF	TGTGCCAGCAGCTTAGCTAATGAAAAACTGTTTTTT
TRBV14	TRBJ1-3	NA	NA	CASSQQGRTSGNTIYF	TGTGCCAGCAGCCAACAGGGCCGAACCTCTGGAAACACCATATATTTT
TRBV19	TRBJ1-1	TRBD1	NA	CASSTGGATEAFF	TGTGCCAGTAGTACAGGGGGCGCGACTGAAGCTTTCTTT
TRBV4-1	TRBJ2-7	NA	NA	CASSQETTDWREQYF	TGCGCCAGCAGCCAAGAAACGACAGACTGGCGCGAGCAGTACTTC
TRBV7-9	TRBJ1-2	NA	NA	CASSSLGGKYGYTF	TGTGCCAGCAGCTCCCTGGGGGGGAAGTATGGCTACACCTTC
TRBV5-1	TRBJ2-1	NA	NA	CASSLRASVTYNEQFF	TGCGCCAGCAGCTTGCGGGCTAGCGTGACCTACAATGAGCAGTTCTTC
TRBV2	TRBJ1-1	NA	NA	CASRAYIITEAFF	TGTGCCAGCAGGGCATACATAATCACTGAAGCTTTCTTT
TRBV10-2	TRBJ1-1	NA	NA	CASSELRAEAFF	TGCGCCAGCAGTGAGCTTAGGGCTGAAGCTTTCTTT
TRBV19	TRBJ2-1	NA	NA	CASTTGSSYNEQFF	TGTGCCAGTACCACAGGGAGCTCCTACAATGAGCAGTTCTTC
TRBV5-6	TRBJ1-6	NA	NA	CASSGGSGSPLHF	TGTGCCAGCAGCGGGGGGTCTGGCTCACCCCTCCACTTT
TRBV4-3	TRBJ1-4	NA	NA	CASSQDHLGGDEKLFF	TGCGCCAGCAGCCAGGACCACCTAGGAGGGGATGAAAAACTGTTTTTT
TRBV7-3	TRBJ1-1	NA	NA	CASSKEGNTEAFF	TGTGCCAGCAGCAAGGAGGGGAACACTGAAGCTTTCTTT
TRBV13	TRBJ2-7	TRBD2	NA	CASSFSSGSTDEQYF	TGTGCCAGCAGCTTCAGTAGCGGGAGCACGGATGAGCAGTACTTC